These T cell receptor beta chains were read from a single sample in a study of type 1 regulatory T cells. A single record per CDR3 protein comes from TCRdb applying MiXCR to the reads. The sample gives over 55,000 distinct CDR3 sequences, around 49% of which show up once; more than 2% is in the top ten. Their antigens are not known. The material sequenced was cultured non-Tr1 T cells, either the whole culture or a sorted T cell fraction (not recorded which). Receptors were obtained from a human donor in good health. Both conserved end residues are part of each CDR3. D genes are given only for firm matches. Rows give clone size only sometimes, using once, few, many, or a class for an expanded clone.

clone_size j_call d_call v_call cdr3_aa cdr3_nt
NA TRBJ1-5 NA TRBV2 CASTSEYNQPQHF TGTGCCAGCACCTCGGAGTACAATCAGCCCCAGCATTTT
NA TRBJ2-1 TRBD2 TRBV4-2 CASSGGGAWFF TGTGCCAGCAGCGGGGGAGGGGCCTGGTTCTTC
NA TRBJ1-3 NA TRBV3-1 CASSFQGPGNTIYF TGTGCCAGCTCATTCCAGGGACCTGGAAACACCATATATTTT
NA TRBJ1-1 NA TRBV28 CASLLNTEAFF TGTGCCAGCCTACTGAACACTGAAGCTTTCTTT
NA TRBJ2-5 NA TRBV7-9 CASAVAAQETQYF TGTGCCAGCGCCGTAGCTGCTCAAGAGACCCAGTACTTC
few TRBJ2-2 NA TRBV24-1 CATSDLGINTGELFF TGTGCCACCAGTGATTTGGGGATCAACACCGGGGAGCTGTTTTTT
NA TRBJ2-1 TRBD1 TRBV5-4 CASSVGTDPYNEQFF TGTGCCAGCAGCGTAGGGACAGACCCTTACAATGAGCAGTTCTTC
few TRBJ2-3 NA TRBV29-1 CSVGTASGDTQYF TGCAGCGTTGGGACAGCTAGCGGAGATACGCAGTATTTT
NA TRBJ1-5 NA TRBV5-5 CATSAGPGRNQPQHF TGTGCCACCTCTGCTGGTCCCGGACGGAATCAGCCCCAGCATTTT
NA TRBJ1-3 NA TRBV15 CATSRPAGGNTIYF TGTGCCACCAGCAGACCCGCAGGTGGAAACACCATATATTTT
NA TRBJ2-6 NA TRBV7-2 CASSFKGGASSGANVLTF TGTGCCAGCAGCTTCAAAGGCGGGGCCAGCTCTGGGGCCAACGTCCTGACTTTC
few TRBJ2-5 NA TRBV7-9 CASSLGAGRVQETQYF TGTGCCAGCAGCTTAGGGGCCGGTAGAGTCCAAGAGACCCAGTACTTC
NA TRBJ2-5 NA TRBV6-1 CASVLSLGTQETQYF TGTGCCAGCGTGCTATCCCTCGGGACACAAGAGACCCAGTACTTC
NA TRBJ1-6 NA TRBV7-9 CTSSNGRDNSPLHF TGTACCAGCAGCAACGGCAGAGATAATTCACCCCTCCACTTT
NA TRBJ1-2 TRBD1 TRBV12-3/TRBV12-4 CASRGTGRDGYTF TGTGCCAGCAGGGGGACAGGGCGCGATGGCTACACCTTC
few TRBJ2-1 TRBD2 TRBV20-1 CSASPAGAHNEQFF TGCAGTGCTAGTCCAGCGGGGGCCCACAATGAGCAGTTCTTC
NA TRBJ2-7 NA TRBV11-2 CASSLESGPGEQYF TGTGCCAGCAGCTTAGAAAGCGGACCCGGGGAGCAGTACTTC
few TRBJ2-1 NA TRBV20-1 CSADGTYNEQFF TGCAGTGCTGACGGGACGTACAATGAGCAGTTCTTC
NA TRBJ2-5 NA TRBV20-1 CSASRTGGETQYF TGCAGTGCTAGTAGGACGGGCGGAGAGACCCAGTACTTC
NA TRBJ2-7 TRBD1 TRBV6-1 CASSEWGQGAYEQYF TGTGCCAGCAGTGAATGGGGGCAGGGGGCCTACGAGCAGTACTTC
NA TRBJ1-2 TRBD1 TRBV20-1 CSGGQGQAYGYTF TGCAGTGGCGGACAGGGGCAGGCCTATGGCTACACCTTC
NA TRBJ1-6 TRBD1 TRBV2 CASSVGQGGSPLHF TGTGCCAGCAGCGTCGGACAGGGAGGTTCACCCCTCCACTTT
NA TRBJ1-1 NA TRBV10-3 CAISESTGRSAFF TGTGCCATCAGTGAGTCAACGGGACGTTCAGCTTTCTTT
NA TRBJ2-2 NA TRBV5-1 CASSLAGQYTGELFF TGCGCCAGCAGCTTGGCCGGACAGTACACCGGGGAGCTGTTTTTT
NA TRBJ2-3 NA TRBV20-1 CSASGLTQDTQYF TGCAGTGCCTCGGGACTCACCCAGGATACGCAGTATTTT
NA TRBJ2-1 NA TRBV6-5 CASSYSIAAPRGNEQFF TGTGCCAGCAGTTACTCGATCGCGGCCCCCCGAGGCAATGAGCAGTTCTTC
NA TRBJ1-2 NA TRBV19 CASSILHDTANYGYTF TGTGCCAGTAGTATCCTACACGACACAGCTAACTATGGCTACACCTTC
NA TRBJ1-1 NA TRBV12-3/TRBV12-4 CASSRLGTEAFF TGTGCCAGCAGTCGCCTAGGGACAGAAGCTTTCTTT
NA TRBJ1-2 NA TRBV6-5 CASSYSRAQGGYTF TGTGCCAGCAGTTACTCGAGGGCCCAGGGGGGCTACACCTTC
NA TRBJ1-1 NA TRBV7-9 CASSSPQGGFMNTEAFF TGTGCCAGCAGCTCCCCCCAGGGAGGATTTATGAACACTGAAGCTTTCTTT
NA TRBJ2-3 NA TRBV5-1 CASSATGTDTQYF TGCGCCAGCAGCGCGACGGGGACAGATACGCAGTATTTT
NA TRBJ1-5 TRBD1 TRBV6-5 CASRPMTGGYSNQPQHF TGTGCCAGCAGACCCATGACAGGGGGGTATAGCAATCAGCCCCAGCATTTT
NA TRBJ1-1 NA TRBV2 CASRDKTQGNTEAFF TGTGCCAGCAGGGACAAGACACAGGGAAACACTGAAGCTTTCTTT
NA TRBJ2-7 NA TRBV18 CASSPSIKGSYEQYF TGTGCCAGCTCACCCAGCATCAAGGGCTCCTACGAGCAGTACTTC
NA TRBJ2-6 TRBD1 TRBV10-3 CAISQQGAGGANVLTF TGTGCCATCAGCCAGCAGGGGGCTGGTGGGGCCAACGTCCTGACTTTC
NA TRBJ1-4 NA TRBV7-4 CASSAQGQEKLFF TGTGCCAGCAGCGCCCAGGGGCAGGAAAAACTGTTTTTT
NA TRBJ2-3 NA TRBV4-3 CASSLRGQNTQYF TGCGCCAGCAGCCTAAGAGGGCAAAATACGCAGTATTTT
NA TRBJ1-3 TRBD1 TRBV4-1 CASSPVGQVAGNTIYF TGCGCCAGCAGCCCAGTCGGACAGGTCGCTGGAAACACCATATATTTT
NA TRBJ1-1 NA TRBV20-1 CSGRRAGLNTEAFF TGCAGCGGAAGGAGAGCGGGCCTGAACACTGAAGCTTTCTTT
NA TRBJ1-6 NA TRBV10-3 CAISESRGYNSPLHF TGTGCCATCAGTGAGTCGCGCGGTTATAATTCACCCCTCCACTTT